What follows is one T cell receptor (beta chain) and its context. No antigen is known for it. The sample is drawn from a study of T cell responses to AZD1222 COVID-19 vaccine. Findings of the study overall: When two AZD1222 doses had been given, Spike-specific TCR breadth and depth rose. Possibly, clonal diversity was underestimated; donors were largely white British and included more females. Reports indicate that nearly half of spike-specific TCRs are directed at unmutated variant regions. Repertoires were obtained solely post-peak T cell response.

V lost 1 base and J lost 6, with 12 bases in between. The V gene's germline CDR1 is SGHTA and CDR2 FQGNSA. The CDR3 is 15 amino acids. TCRdb's table, derived via immunoSEQ multiplex PCR, lists solely in-frame clones and lacks some. This table has around 20,000 clones, 84% appearing once. Here the sequenced sample was peripheral blood, taken 28 days after the second AZD1222 dose. The clonotype comes from an adult who received the AZD1222 COVID-19 vaccine. This chain joins TRBV7-2 and TRBJ1-4; D call uncertain. DNA for the CDR3: TGTGCCAGCAGCTTAGGAAGGGCTGCACATGAAAAACTGTTTTTT. This translates into CASSLGRAAHEKLFF. Combining the CDR3 with reference TRBV7-2 and TRBJ1-4 gives the whole variable domain GAGVSQSPSNKVTEKGKDVELRCDPISGHTALYWYRQSLGQGLEFLIYFQGNSAPDKSGLPSDRFSAERTGGSVSTLTIQRTQQEDSAVYLCASSLGRAAHEKLFFGSGTQLSVL.